The 27 T cell receptor beta chains in this list originate from one sample, sequenced in a study of CD8+ T cells in alopecia areata. As the sequencing template, cDNA was produced by extracting RNA and reverse transcribing it. Only in-frame clones appear in the TCRdb table, and some are missing; sequencing was by immunoSEQ multiplex PCR. The sample includes about 180,000 clones, approximately 56% of them seen just once. The sample in question was CD4+ T cells sorted from blood, obtained at week 0. These receptors all stem from a human donor with alopecia areata.

The V and J genes are TRBV11-2 and TRBJ2-2; possible D gene TRBD1, 6 bases. Germline loops: CDR1 SGHAT, CDR2 FQNNGV. The CDR3 loop spans 14 amino acids. Trimming pared 3 bases from V and 6 bases from J, leaving 11 bases between. This chain's CDR3 is CASSFARTAGELFF. In DNA, the CDR3 is TGTGCCAGCAGCTTTGCCCGGACAGCCGGGGAGCTGTTTTTT.

Comments on this clone: At the DNA level, this CDR3 is encoded by other sequences in the same sample as well. The J gene is TRBJ1-1, the V gene TRBV7-9, with D unclear. CDR1 SEHNR and CDR2 FQNEAQ come from the germline V gene (reference sequence). The CDR3 loop spans 13 amino acids. Trimming pared 2 bases from V and 5 bases from J, leaving 9 bases between. The CDR3: CASSLRGRTEAFF. The CDR3 DNA reads as TGTGCCAGCAGCTTACGCGGAAGGACTGAAGCTTTCTTT.

V gene TRBV7-8 combines with J gene TRBJ2-3; D unresolved. The germline V gene encodes CDR1 SGHVS and CDR2 FQNEAQ. V was clipped by 5 bases and J by 9 bases, with 6 bases between them. The CDR3 is 10 residues long. The CDR3 nucleotides are TGTGCCAGCAGCGGTAGCACGCAGTATTTT. It is translated as CASSGSTQYF.

This sequence joins TRBV5-1 and TRBJ2-5; D is unclear. This CDR3 is 12 amino acids long. V was pared by 3 bases and J by 2 bases, with 5 bases between. CDR1 and CDR2 from the germline V gene are SGHRS and YFSETQ. As DNA, the CDR3 is TGCGCCAGCAGCTCACCACAAGAGACCCAGTACTTC. This encodes CASSSPQETQYF.

The V and J genes are TRBV29-1 and TRBJ1-1, with TRBD1 as a possible D gene (5 bases). The length of the CDR3 is 15 residues. The V end lost 5 bases, the J end lost 5 bases, and 21 bases lay between the germline ends. The germline V gene has CDR1 SQVTM and CDR2 ANQGSEA. CDR3 sequence (DNA): TGCAGCGTTCCGAGCGGTGCAGGGTTATCGACTGAAGCTTTCTTT. This gives the protein CSVPSGAGLSTEAFF.

The genes are TRBV30 and TRBJ2-2, with TRBD2 matching 7 bases. Germline trimming cut 8 bases from V and 1 base from J; bases unmatched to any gene: 4. The CDR3 is 13 residues long. The germline V gene has CDR1 GTSNPN and CDR2 SVGIG (reference sequence). The CDR3 DNA reads as TGTGCCAAAGCGGGGAGGAACACCGGGGAGCTGTTTTTT. It yields the protein CAKAGRNTGELFF.

This clone was seen a handful of times. This chain links TRBV12-5 with TRBJ1-1, with D hard to call. This CDR3 comprises 14 residues. Germline loops: CDR1 LGHNT, CDR2 FRNRAP. The V and J ends lost 5 bases and 0 bases respectively, with 10 bases between them. CDR3 amino acids: CASGVGVMNTEAFF. CDR3 nucleotide sequence: TGTGCTAGTGGTGTGGGAGTAATGAACACTGAAGCTTTCTTT.

There are a few counts of this clone. The chain links TRBV11-2 to TRBJ2-1; maybe TRBD2 (6 bases). CDR3 length: 15 amino acids. The V gene lost 3 bases and the J gene lost 0 bases, with 9 bases spanning the gap. Germline V gives CDR1 SGHAT, CDR2 FQNNGV. The CDR3 DNA reads TGTGCCAGCAGCTTCCCCGGGAGCTCCTACAATGAGCAGTTCTTC. Translation: CASSFPGSSYNEQFF.

The chain uses TRBV5-1 and TRBJ2-5; tentatively, D is TRBD2 (7 bases). The germline gives CDR1 SGHRS, CDR2 YFSETQ. V lost 6 bases and J lost 5, with 17 bases in between. This CDR3 spans 14 amino acids. CDR3 in amino acids: CASTGGGGRETQYF. CDR3 nucleotides: TGCGCCAGCACCGGTGGCGGGGGCCGGGAGACCCAGTACTTC.

The rearrangement uses TRBV30 and TRBJ2-3; no clear D. Germline V lookup: CDR1 GTSNPN, CDR2 SVGIG (reference sequence). Trimming removed 1 base at V and 6 bases at J, with 5 bases between. The CDR3 is made up of 11 amino acids. The CDR3: CAWSGPDTQYF. The CDR3 DNA sequence: TGTGCCTGGAGTGGACCCGATACGCAGTATTTT.

This rearrangement joins TRBV5-6 to TRBJ2-3; a possible D gene is TRBD2 (6 bases). V shed 1 base and J shed 2 bases, with 14 bases lying between them. The V gene's germline CDR1 is SGHDT and CDR2 YYEEEE. The CDR3 contains 16 residues. CDR3 DNA: TGTGCCAGCAGCTTGCCCGGCGGGGTGGACACAGATACGCAGTATTTT. This codes for CASSLPGGVDTDTQYF.

The chain has TRBV2 and TRBJ2-3; D remains ambiguous. The germline gives CDR1 SNHLY, CDR2 FYNNEI. Trimming removed 2 bases at V and 3 bases at J, with 9 bases between. The CDR3 extends over 14 amino acids. The CDR3 here is CASSELMGTDTQYF. In DNA, the CDR3 is TGTGCCAGCAGTGAATTAATGGGGACAGATACGCAGTATTTT.

The chain has TRBV30 and TRBJ1-5; D unclear. Trimming left V 0 bases short and J 8 bases short, with 8 bases between. CDR3 length equals 12 residues. Per the germline V gene, CDR1 is GTSNPN and CDR2 is SVGIG (reference sequence). CDR3 protein: CAWSVPPEPQHF. Written as DNA, the CDR3 is TGTGCCTGGAGTGTACCTCCGGAGCCCCAGCATTTT.

This chain uses TRBV6-5 with TRBJ1-5; 7 nucleotides line up with TRBD1. Germline V gives CDR1 MNHEY, CDR2 SVGAGI. With 5 bases clipped from V and 7 bases from J, the junction kept 11 bases outside the gene matches. CDR3 length equals 15 residues. CDR3 amino acids: CASSPVFDREQPQHF. The CDR3 nucleotides read TGTGCCAGCAGTCCCGTATTTGACAGGGAACAGCCCCAGCATTTT.

This chain connects TRBV6-1 to TRBJ2-1; 11 bases agree with TRBD2. The CDR3 has 15 residues. CDR1 MNHNS and CDR2 SASEGT come from the germline V gene. The trim removed 6 bases at V and 3 bases at J, leaving 4 bases unmatched. CDR3 nucleotides: TGTGCCAGCAGGGGCGGGACTAGCGGCTACAATGAGCAGTTCTTC. Protein sequence: CASRGGTSGYNEQFF.

V is TRBV10-3 and J is TRBJ1-1; 11 nucleotides agree with TRBD1. With 7 bases clipped from V and 6 bases from J, the junction kept 10 bases outside the gene matches. Germline CDR1 and CDR2: ENHRY and SYGVKD. This CDR3 comprises 15 residues. The CDR3 here is CAITKDRGLESEAFF. The CDR3 DNA is TGTGCCATCACAAAGGACAGGGGGCTGGAGTCTGAAGCTTTCTTT.

Comment on this clone: Other DNA sequences from this sample encode an identical CDR3 as well. This chain connects TRBV20-1 to TRBJ1-2; perhaps TRBD1 as D (5 bases). Trimming took off 1 base at V and 8 bases at J, with 8 bases between the two ends. Germline CDR1 and CDR2: DFQATT and SNEGSKA (reference sequence). This CDR3 region has 11 residues. CDR3 residues: CSARVGDGYTF. The CDR3 DNA reads TGCAGTGCTAGAGTTGGGGACGGCTACACCTTC.

The V and J genes are TRBV30 and TRBJ2-5; 7 bases are shared with TRBD2. V shed 1 base, J shed 5 bases, and the junction held 10 bases outside the gene matches. The CDR3 consists of 15 residues. Per germline, CDR1 GTSNPN and CDR2 SVGIG (reference sequence). In DNA form, the CDR3 reads TGTGCCTGGAGTGATAACAGCGGGATAGAGGAGACCCAGTACTTC. Protein: CAWSDNSGIEETQYF.

In its sample, this clone was seen once. The genes are TRBV7-2 and TRBJ2-2; a possible D gene is TRBD2 (6 bases). The germline V gene has CDR1 SGHTA and CDR2 FQGNSA. The CDR3 has 14 amino acids. V was shortened by 8 bases and J by 5 bases, with 15 bases between the two germline ends. CDR3 DNA: TGTGCCAGCCGTATCGTTGGAGGGACCGGGGAGCTGTTTTTT. This translates into CASRIVGGTGELFF.

CDR3 loop: CASSPGQARYEQYF. Here the CDR3 DNA reads TGTGCCAGCTCACCAGGACAGGCCCGCTACGAGCAGTACTTC. The chain is built from TRBV18 and TRBJ2-7, with 7 bases aligning to TRBD1. There are 14 residues in the CDR3. V shed 2 bases and J 3 bases; nucleotides not matched to a gene: 4. Germline lookup yields CDR1 KGHSH and CDR2 LQKENI.

This clone was counted only a few times. The chain has TRBV11-2 and TRBJ1-4; a weak D match, TRBD1 (5 bases). CDR3 length: 16 amino acids. The V end was cut by 1 base, the J end by 5 bases, with 14 bases between. From germline, CDR1 is SGHAT and CDR2 FQNNGV. In DNA, the CDR3 is TGTGCCAGCAGCTTAGGGGGAGGGACGGCGAATGAAAAACTGTTTTTT. The encoded protein is CASSLGGGTANEKLFF.

The V gene is TRBV7-9, the J gene TRBJ1-5, with TRBD1 as a possible D gene (6 bases). Trimming shortened V by 4 bases and J by 4 bases, and 8 bases separated the two germline ends. CDR1 SEHNR and CDR2 FQNEAQ come from the germline V gene (reference sequence). The CDR3 loop spans 13 amino acids. In DNA form, the CDR3 reads TGTGCCAGCAGCTCTACAGGGAATCAGCCCCAGCATTTT. As protein: CASSSTGNQPQHF.

V usage is TRBV4-2 and J usage is TRBJ1-1; D perhaps matches TRBD1 (6 bases). The CDR3 runs to 15 residues. Between the trimmed V and J ends, which lost 0 bases and 4 bases, there was a span of 12 bases. Germline-derived CDR1 and CDR2 are LGHNA and YNFKEQ. Here the CDR3 reads CASSQEGHFLTEAFF. The CDR3 nucleotides read TGTGCCAGCAGCCAAGAGGGACACTTTCTCACTGAAGCTTTCTTT.

The chain carries TRBV6-5 and TRBJ2-7; D is uncertain. Germline V gene lookup returns CDR1 MNHEY and CDR2 SVGAGI. V gave up 6 bases and J gave up 5 bases, with 8 bases separating them. The CDR3 has 11 residues. The DNA for the CDR3 is TGTGCCAGCAGAACCCTCGACGAGCAGTACTTC. Amino acid sequence: CASRTLDEQYF.

The chain joins TRBV6-5 to TRBJ2-7; TRBD2 aligns across 11 bases. This CDR3 has 14 residues. CDR1 is MNHEY, CDR2 SVGAGI, per germline. The ends lost 10 bases at V and 7 bases at J; junction bases unmatched: 12. The CDR3 DNA sequence: TGTGCCACCCAGACTAGCGGGGCCCGCAAAGAGCAGTACTTC. Amino acid sequence: CATQTSGARKEQYF.

The V call is TRBV4-2, the J call TRBJ2-1; 9 bases map to TRBD1. This CDR3 has 16 amino acids. Losses at the gene ends were 4 bases for V and 4 bases for J; bases not matched to a gene: 8. The germline CDR1 and CDR2 sequences are LGHNA and YNFKEQ. CDR3 coding DNA: TGTGCCAGCAGCCCAACCGGGACAGGGCTGTACAATGAGCAGTTCTTC. Translated: CASSPTGTGLYNEQFF.

V and J are TRBV29-1 and TRBJ1-4; D might be TRBD1 (5 bases). Germline values: CDR1 SQVTM, CDR2 ANQGSEA. V dropped 4 bases and J dropped 3 bases, with 12 bases sitting between them. The CDR3 spans 14 residues. The chain's CDR3 is CSVGPGTSNEKLFF. The CDR3 region has the DNA TGCAGCGTTGGGCCCGGGACTTCTAATGAAAAACTGTTTTTT.